The 19 T cell receptor beta chains reported below all come from one sample, sequenced in a study of shared clonotypes between healthy human individuals. Clones were read by immunoSEQ multiplex PCR, and TCRdb kept only the in-frame ones, dropping some. The sample holds 660,000 or so clones, approximately 96% seen once. Terminally differentiated effector memory CD45RA+ cells were excluded by CCR7 positive selection of CD45RO-negative cells. The sequencing input was naive CD8+ T cells sorted from blood. The origin of the receptors is a woman in her twenties or thirties in good health.

The CDR3 nucleotides read TGCGCCAGCAGCTTCGGACTGGGGAACTCCTACGAGCAGTACTTC. Its translation is CASSFGLGNSYEQYF. This sequence joins TRBV4-1 and TRBJ2-7; possibly TRBD2 for D (5 bases). This CDR3 contains 15 residues. V shed 5 bases and J shed 0 bases, with 14 bases lying between them. The germline gives CDR1 MGHRA, CDR2 YSYEKL.

The chain uses TRBV11-2 and TRBJ2-1, with 7 bases matching TRBD2. The CDR3 spans 14 residues. The V segment lost 4 bases and the J segment 3 bases; nucleotides outside the gene matches: 3. CDR1 is SGHAT and CDR2 is FQNNGV in the germline V gene. CDR3 nucleotide sequence: TGTGCCAGCAGCTGGACTAGAGACTACAATGAGCAGTTCTTC. It yields the protein CASSWTRDYNEQFF.

The chain links TRBV29-1 to TRBJ1-1; D is unresolved. The CDR3 totals 11 residues. The V end lost 1 base, the J end lost 6 bases, and 6 bases lay between the germline ends. Germline V gene lookup returns CDR1 SQVTM and CDR2 ANQGSEA. The CDR3 nucleotides read TGCAGCGTTGAAGGTCTGGCTGAAGCTTTCTTT. This sequence encodes CSVEGLAEAFF.

The chain employs TRBV7-8 and TRBJ2-7; 10 bases are shared with TRBD1. The V gene end was trimmed by 6 bases and the J gene end by 4 bases; junction bases not matched to a gene: 12. Germline CDR1 reads SGHVS; CDR2 reads FQNEAQ. The CDR3 spans 16 residues. The CDR3 nucleotides are TGTGCCAGCAGTCAAAAGCCGGGACAGGGGTATTACGAGCAGTACTTC. Translating gives CASSQKPGQGYYEQYF.

V gene TRBV13 combines with J gene TRBJ2-3; 10 bases map to TRBD2. J gave up 2 bases and V 5 bases, and 10 bases lay outside the gene matches. This CDR3 is 17 amino acids long. Germline CDR1 and CDR2: PRHDT and FYEKMQ (reference sequence). The CDR3 is CASSPRGTSGTTDTQYF. The CDR3, as DNA: TGTGCCAGCAGCCCCAGAGGAACTAGCGGGACCACAGATACGCAGTATTTT.

The V call is TRBV5-7, the J call TRBJ2-4; D not certain. TRBV5-7 is an ORF; its function is uncertain. The CDR3 is made up of 14 amino acids. V was clipped by 4 bases and J by 0 bases, with 8 bases between them. CDR3 loop: CASSTTLAKNIQYF. The DNA of the CDR3 is TGTGCCAGCAGCACTACATTAGCCAAAAACATTCAGTACTTC.

This clone was seen a few times. Other DNA sequences within the sample encode an identical CDR3. The rearrangement links TRBV5-4 to TRBJ2-7; no clear D. The germline CDR1 and CDR2 sequences are SGHNT and YYREEE (reference sequence). This CDR3 spans 11 amino acids. Trimming removed 3 bases at V and 5 bases at J, with 6 bases between. The CDR3 loop reads CASSSNHEQYF. The CDR3 nucleotides are TGTGCCAGCAGCTCAAACCACGAGCAGTACTTC.

The chain employs TRBV2 and TRBJ2-7, with D perhaps matching TRBD1 or TRBD2 (6 bases each). CDR1 and CDR2 from the germline V gene are SNHLY and FYNNEI. This CDR3 comprises 14 residues. V lost 5 bases to trimming and J lost 6 bases, with 17 bases between them. The CDR3 DNA reads TGTGCCAGCAGTCGTTACAGGGAGGCCCCCGAGCAGTACTTC. Protein: CASSRYREAPEQYF.

The chain combines TRBV27 with TRBJ2-1; 11 bases are a match to TRBD2. CDR3 length: 14 amino acids. The germline gives CDR1 MNHEY, CDR2 SMNVEV (reference sequence). The V segment lost 0 bases and the J segment 10 bases; nucleotides outside the gene matches: 2. CDR3 nucleotide sequence: TGTGCCAGCAGTTTATCGACTAGCGGGGACGAGCAGTTCTTC. This gives the protein CASSLSTSGDEQFF.

In the case of this clone: This sample also contains other DNA sequences that code for the same CDR3. The rearrangement uses TRBV5-4 and TRBJ1-1; D gene ambiguous. The V end was cut by 0 bases, the J end by 5 bases, with 8 bases between. The germline gives CDR1 SGHNT, CDR2 YYREEE (reference sequence). The CDR3 runs 13 residues. The CDR3: CASSLEGRTEAFF. The CDR3 nucleotides are TGTGCCAGCAGCTTGGAAGGGAGGACTGAAGCTTTCTTT. Full variable domain (missing parts from reference TRBV5-4 and TRBJ1-1): ETGVTQSPTHLIKTRGQQVTLRCSSQSGHNTVSWYQQALGQGPQFIFQYYREEENGRGNFPPRFSGLQFPNYSSELNVNALELDDSALYLCASSLEGRTEAFFGQGTRLTVV.

The chain is built from TRBV29-1 and TRBJ2-3, with a tentative D call TRBD1 (5 bases). The CDR3 length is 13 residues. V was trimmed by 3 bases and J by 2 bases, leaving 9 bases between them. The germline CDR1 and CDR2 sequences are SQVTM and ANQGSEA. The DNA of the CDR3 is TGCAGCGTTGACAGCAGGGACACAGATACGCAGTATTTT. This encodes CSVDSRDTDTQYF.

The chain couples TRBV7-9 to TRBJ1-2, with TRBD1 as a possible D gene (6 bases). The CDR3 totals 13 residues. V was trimmed by 5 bases and J by 4 bases, leaving 11 bases between them. Germline V gene data show CDR1 as SEHNR and CDR2 as FQNEAQ (reference sequence). Here the CDR3 reads CASSEDSLYGYTF. The CDR3 bases are TGTGCCAGCAGCGAGGACAGCCTCTATGGCTACACCTTC.

This clone was detected only once. The rearrangement uses TRBV5-6 and TRBJ2-7, with 12 bases lining up with TRBD2. The CDR3 totals 15 residues. After removal of 0 bases from V and 3 bases from J, the junction contained 1 base not matched to a gene. CDR1 is SGHDT, CDR2 YYEEEE, per germline. The chain's CDR3 is CASSLETSGSYEQYF. The CDR3 DNA follows: TGTGCCAGCAGCTTGGAGACTAGCGGGAGCTACGAGCAGTACTTC.

V is TRBV5-6 and J is TRBJ2-7; D gene uncertain. Germline CDR1 SGHDT, CDR2 YYEEEE. Trimming removed 3 bases at V and 2 bases at J, with 9 bases between. CDR3 size: 13 residues. As DNA, the CDR3 is TGTGCCAGCAGCTATGCCGGCACCTACGAGCAGTACTTC. Residues: CASSYAGTYEQYF.

For this clone: At one end, the junction sequence differs from germline, possibly due to a read error. The chain is built from TRBV2 and TRBJ2-7; D remains ambiguous. This CDR3 spans 11 amino acids. Germline loops: CDR1 SNHLY, CDR2 FYNNEI. Written as DNA, the CDR3 is TGTGCCAGCAGTGAAGCCTGGGTATCTCACTTC. The encoded protein is CASSEAWVSHF.

V gene TRBV5-4 combines with J gene TRBJ2-7; 8 nucleotides line up with TRBD2. V trimming: 3 bases; J trimming: 4 bases; junction bases outside the gene matches: 6. The germline gives CDR1 SGHNT, CDR2 YYREEE (reference sequence). The CDR3 is 14 amino acids. CDR3: CASSSGTRTYEQYF. The DNA for the CDR3 is TGTGCCAGCAGCTCCGGGACTAGGACATACGAGCAGTACTTC.

V gene TRBV19 combines with J gene TRBJ1-1, with TRBD1 identical over 8 bases. The CDR3 contains 14 residues. V shed 7 bases, J shed 1 base, and the junction held 5 bases outside the gene matches. From germline, CDR1 is LNHDA and CDR2 SQIVND (reference sequence). The CDR3 region is CASNQGAWNTEAFF. CDR3 nucleotides: TGTGCCAGTAACCAGGGGGCTTGGAACACTGAAGCTTTCTTT.

With respect to this clone: In the same sample, other DNA sequences code for this CDR3. V and J are TRBV7-9 and TRBJ1-1; 8 bases fit TRBD1. V lost 6 bases to trimming and J lost 3 bases; unmatched junction nucleotides: 3. CDR3 length: 13 residues. The V gene's germline CDR1 is SEHNR and CDR2 FQNEAQ (reference sequence). The CDR3 DNA reads as TGTGCCAGCAGTTCGGACAGGGACACTGAAGCTTTCTTT. This translates into CASSSDRDTEAFF.

The chain employs TRBV5-4 and TRBJ2-7; D ambiguous. Germline loops: CDR1 SGHNT, CDR2 YYREEE (reference sequence). The CDR3 extends over 14 amino acids. The V gene lost 5 bases and the J gene lost 0 bases, with 12 bases spanning the gap. CDR3 coding DNA: TGTGCCAGCAGGGTATGGGGTAGCTCCTACGAGCAGTACTTC. As protein: CASRVWGSSYEQYF. Combining the CDR3 with reference TRBV5-4 and TRBJ2-7 gives the whole variable domain ETGVTQSPTHLIKTRGQQVTLRCSSQSGHNTVSWYQQALGQGPQFIFQYYREEENGRGNFPPRFSGLQFPNYSSELNVNALELDDSALYLCASRVWGSSYEQYFGPGTRLTVT.